Listed below are T cell receptor beta chains from one sample, sequenced in a study of blood T cell repertoires in COVID-19. Profiled with immunoSEQ multiplex PCR; TCRdb holds only in-frame clones, not every one. The sample lists roughly 180,000 clones; 65% to 85% were seen once. Sequences were obtained from peripheral blood. The receptors here all came from a man in his 60s with active or convalescent COVID-19. Each CDR3 is given with its conserved first and last residue. Fields, in order: V gene, J gene, clone size, D gene, CDR3 protein, CDR3 DNA. The D gene is left open where the match is weak. Clone size appears in some rows only: once, few, many, or a class for an expanded clone.

v_gene: TRBV6-2/TRBV6-3
j_gene: TRBJ2-3
abundance: NA
d_gene: TRBD1
CDR3aa: CASSQDRVVRDTQYF
CDR3nt: TGTGCCAGCAGTCAGGACAGGGTGGTGCGAGATACGCAGTATTTT

v_gene: TRBV28
j_gene: TRBJ2-7
abundance: few
d_gene: TRBD2
CDR3aa: CASSLGASGRMDEQYF
CDR3nt: TGTGCCAGCAGTTTAGGGGCTAGCGGGAGGATGGACGAGCAGTACTTC

v_gene: TRBV6-1
j_gene: TRBJ2-7
abundance: NA
d_gene: NA
CDR3aa: CASSDQGRTYEQYF
CDR3nt: TGTGCCAGCAGTGATCAGGGCAGAACCTACGAGCAGTACTTC

v_gene: TRBV5-1
j_gene: TRBJ2-1
abundance: NA
d_gene: NA
CDR3aa: CASATGMGLNEQFF
CDR3nt: TGCGCCAGCGCGACCGGAATGGGGCTTAATGAGCAGTTCTTC

v_gene: TRBV4-2
j_gene: TRBJ1-2
abundance: NA
d_gene: TRBD1
CDR3aa: CASSQETGTGYGYTF
CDR3nt: TGTGCCAGCAGCCAAGAAACCGGGACAGGTTATGGCTACACCTTC

v_gene: TRBV7-2
j_gene: TRBJ2-5
abundance: once
d_gene: NA
CDR3aa: CASSLWGGVGPETQYF
CDR3nt: TGTGCCAGCAGCTTATGGGGCGGGGTGGGGCCGGAGACCCAGTACTTC

v_gene: TRBV7-2
j_gene: TRBJ1-3
abundance: few
d_gene: TRBD1
CDR3aa: CASSFMDRAGNTIYF
CDR3nt: TGTGCCAGCAGCTTTATGGACAGGGCTGGAAACACCATATATTTT

v_gene: TRBV7-8
j_gene: TRBJ2-7
abundance: NA
d_gene: TRBD1
CDR3aa: CASSSTRQGYEQYF
CDR3nt: TGTGCCAGCAGCTCCACGAGACAGGGGTACGAGCAGTACTTC

v_gene: TRBV7-6
j_gene: TRBJ2-5
abundance: once
d_gene: TRBD1
CDR3aa: CASSSNPTGSRETQYF
CDR3nt: TGTGCCAGCAGCTCAAATCCGACAGGGTCCCGAGAGACCCAGTACTTC

v_gene: TRBV27
j_gene: TRBJ1-1
abundance: few
d_gene: NA
CDR3aa: CASSLVGGTEAFF
CDR3nt: TGTGCCAGCAGTTTGGTAGGGGGCACTGAAGCTTTCTTT

v_gene: TRBV7-8
j_gene: TRBJ1-6
abundance: NA
d_gene: NA
CDR3aa: CASSLETKLALHF
CDR3nt: TGTGCCAGCAGCTTAGAGACAAAATTGGCCCTCCACTTT

v_gene: TRBV5-8
j_gene: TRBJ2-7
abundance: NA
d_gene: NA
CDR3aa: CASSLVGQWGTPDLYEQYF
CDR3nt: TGTGCCAGCAGCTTGGTGGGGCAGTGGGGTACACCGGACCTATACGAGCAGTACTTC

v_gene: TRBV12-3/TRBV12-4
j_gene: TRBJ2-7
abundance: NA
d_gene: NA
CDR3aa: CASSWGGSREQYF
CDR3nt: TGTGCCAGCAGTTGGGGAGGTTCTCGCGAGCAGTACTTC

v_gene: TRBV7-9
j_gene: TRBJ2-6
abundance: many
d_gene: NA
CDR3aa: CASSLWPSGANVLTF
CDR3nt: TGTGCCAGCAGCTTATGGCCCTCTGGGGCCAACGTCCTGACTTTC

v_gene: TRBV7-9
j_gene: TRBJ2-3
abundance: once
d_gene: NA
CDR3aa: CASSHSQGSTDTQYF
CDR3nt: TGTGCCAGCAGCCATTCCCAGGGAAGCACAGATACGCAGTATTTT

v_gene: TRBV29-1
j_gene: TRBJ1-1
abundance: once
d_gene: NA
CDR3aa: CSVRTVGTEAFF
CDR3nt: TGCAGCGTCCGGACAGTTGGGACTGAAGCTTTCTTT

v_gene: TRBV7-3
j_gene: TRBJ1-3
abundance: NA
d_gene: NA
CDR3aa: CASSREGTSSTIYF
CDR3nt: TGTGCCAGCTCCCGGGAGGGGACCAGTAGCACCATATATTTT

v_gene: TRBV5-1
j_gene: TRBJ1-4
abundance: NA
d_gene: NA
CDR3aa: CASKILSGATNEKLFF
CDR3nt: TGCGCCAGCAAAATACTCTCCGGGGCAACTAATGAAAAACTGTTTTTT

v_gene: TRBV11-1
j_gene: TRBJ2-7
abundance: NA
d_gene: TRBD1
CDR3aa: CASSFLRGRGEQYF
CDR3nt: TGTGCCAGCAGCTTTCTCAGGGGGAGAGGCGAGCAGTACTTC

v_gene: TRBV11-3
j_gene: TRBJ2-2
abundance: NA
d_gene: TRBD2
CDR3aa: CASSLGPGLGSVGELFF
CDR3nt: TGTGCCAGCAGCTTAGGTCCGGGACTAGGGAGTGTCGGGGAGCTGTTTTTT

v_gene: TRBV27
j_gene: TRBJ2-7
abundance: once
d_gene: NA
CDR3aa: CASSLSFPASYEQYF
CDR3nt: TGTGCCAGCAGTTTATCGTTTCCAGCGTCGTACGAGCAGTACTTC

v_gene: TRBV5-6
j_gene: TRBJ2-7
abundance: NA
d_gene: TRBD2
CDR3aa: CASTTGLAGDEQYF
CDR3nt: TGTGCCAGCACCACGGGACTAGCGGGAGACGAGCAGTACTTC

v_gene: TRBV6-2/TRBV6-3
j_gene: TRBJ2-7
abundance: few
d_gene: NA
CDR3aa: CASSPYDNSYEQYF
CDR3nt: TGTGCCAGCAGCCCCTACGACAACTCCTACGAGCAGTACTTC

v_gene: TRBV18
j_gene: TRBJ2-5
abundance: NA
d_gene: TRBD2
CDR3aa: CASSPKGQFRGGETQYF
CDR3nt: TGTGCCAGCTCACCAAAGGGCCAGTTTCGGGGGGGAGAGACCCAGTACTTC

v_gene: TRBV4-3
j_gene: TRBJ1-3
abundance: NA
d_gene: TRBD1
CDR3aa: CASSQEGTGGNTIYF
CDR3nt: TGCGCCAGCAGCCAAGAGGGGACAGGTGGAAACACCATATATTTT

v_gene: TRBV29-1
j_gene: TRBJ2-3
abundance: NA
d_gene: TRBD2
CDR3aa: CSVEGLAGGSTDTQYF
CDR3nt: TGCAGCGTTGAAGGGCTCGCGGGAGGGTCAACAGATACGCAGTATTTT

v_gene: TRBV25-1
j_gene: TRBJ1-3
abundance: NA
d_gene: TRBD1
CDR3aa: CASSETGQGGGNTIYF
CDR3nt: TGTGCCAGCAGTGAAACCGGACAGGGGGGAGGAAACACCATATATTTT

v_gene: TRBV19
j_gene: TRBJ2-2
abundance: NA
d_gene: TRBD1
CDR3aa: CATRQGANTGELFF
CDR3nt: TGTGCCACCCGACAGGGGGCAAACACCGGGGAGCTGTTTTTT